The T cell receptor (beta chain) under discussion was sequenced for a study of blood T cells in healthy people across ages. Study-wide findings and caveats: The unsorted PBMCs prevented any conclusive comparison of naive versus antigen-experienced cells.

This CDR3 is built from 17 residues. Per the germline V gene, CDR1 is SGHTA and CDR2 is FQGNSA. A note on this clonotype: Its antigen remains unknown.

PCR was performed a second time for about 7 to 12 cycles using a sample-barcoded 5' primer and a J-beta primer mix. Each cDNA molecule was tagged by a template-switch adaptor with 12 random nucleotides. One entry per CDR3 protein results from TCRdb running MiXCR on the 5' RACE reads. This repertoire shows some 900,000 distinct CDR3 sequences, under 30% found once; its top ten account for around 15%. The sample comprised blood. This rearrangement joins TRBV7-2 to TRBJ2-5; D is possibly TRBD1 or TRBD2 (6 bases each). The J call is doubtful: the DNA matches TRBJ2-7 better. This receptor was obtained from a woman aged 80 or over in good health. The CDR3 region is CASSLADGPGAMHEQYF. The CDR3 nucleotides are TGTGCCAGCAGCTTAGCCGACGGTCCGGGGGCGATGCACGAGCAGTACTTC.